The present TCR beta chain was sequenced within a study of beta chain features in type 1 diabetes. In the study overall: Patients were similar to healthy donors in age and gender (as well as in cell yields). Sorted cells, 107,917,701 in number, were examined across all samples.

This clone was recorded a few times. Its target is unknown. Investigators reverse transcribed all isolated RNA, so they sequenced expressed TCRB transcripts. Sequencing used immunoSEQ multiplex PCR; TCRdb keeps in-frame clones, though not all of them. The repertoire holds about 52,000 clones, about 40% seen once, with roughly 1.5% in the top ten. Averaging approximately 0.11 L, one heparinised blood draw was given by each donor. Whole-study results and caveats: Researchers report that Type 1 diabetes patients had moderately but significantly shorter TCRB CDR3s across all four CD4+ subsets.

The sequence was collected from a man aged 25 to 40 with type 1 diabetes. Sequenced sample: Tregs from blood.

CDR3 DNA sequence: TGTGCCAGCAGCTTAGTCAAACTAGCGGGAGGAACCAATGAGCAGTTCTTC. It is translated as CASSLVKLAGGTNEQFF. The chain uses TRBV7-2 and TRBJ2-1; 12 bases line up with TRBD2. The V gene end was trimmed by 1 base and the J gene end by 6 bases; junction bases not matched to a gene: 7. CDR1 and CDR2 from the germline V gene are SGHTA and FQGNSA. This CDR3 is built from 17 residues.